This T cell receptor beta chain was identified during a study of T-cell memory formation after mild COVID-19. Overall study findings and caveats: Contracting clones localized mainly to CM and EM when CD4+ and mainly to EMRA when CD8+. Cross-reactive memory apparently joined, as some responding clones appeared in pre-infection memory.

TCRdb called the 5' RACE reads again in MiXCR, with one record for every CDR3 protein. Seen here are approximately 99,000 distinct CDR3 sequences, 15% to 20% observed once, and the top ten hold roughly 5.5%. The CDR3 has 11 amino acids. Looked up from germline, CDR1 is MDHEN and CDR2 is SYDVKM. The V gene lost 4 bases and the J gene lost 2 bases, with 0 bases spanning the gap. This clonotype was detected only a few times. The target antigen is unknown. The chain joins TRBV28 to TRBJ1-3; D is undetermined. The receptor comes from a man in his late teens or twenties who had mild COVID-19 (a few samples of this study predate the infection). Cell type and time point are not known. Sample: PBMCs or a T cell subset sorted from them (not recorded which). The CDR3 nucleotides read TGTGCCAGCAGTTCTGGAAACACCATATATTTT. Translation gives CASSSGNTIYF.